This T cell receptor beta chain was recovered during a study of T cell changes during pregnancy in multiple sclerosis. The CDR3 length is 16 residues. Germline assignment: CDR1 SGDLS and CDR2 YYNGEE. The junction had 9 bases not matched to a gene; V was cut back by 0 bases and J by 10 bases. Assay: immunoSEQ multiplex PCR; the TCRdb copy retains only in-frame clones and omits some. The top ten hold 0.55% to 0.65% of the sample, which has approximately 53,000 clones, about 90% seen once. The source is a female donor in good health, enrolled as a control in a pregnancy study. This specimen was CD4+ T cells from peripheral blood mononuclear cells, taken after pregnancy. This chain uses TRBV9 with TRBJ2-1; 11 bases are a match to TRBD2. This chain's CDR3 is CASSVVGSGGVGEQFF. DNA of the CDR3: TGTGCCAGCAGCGTAGTTGGTAGCGGGGGGGTGGGAGAGCAGTTCTTC.